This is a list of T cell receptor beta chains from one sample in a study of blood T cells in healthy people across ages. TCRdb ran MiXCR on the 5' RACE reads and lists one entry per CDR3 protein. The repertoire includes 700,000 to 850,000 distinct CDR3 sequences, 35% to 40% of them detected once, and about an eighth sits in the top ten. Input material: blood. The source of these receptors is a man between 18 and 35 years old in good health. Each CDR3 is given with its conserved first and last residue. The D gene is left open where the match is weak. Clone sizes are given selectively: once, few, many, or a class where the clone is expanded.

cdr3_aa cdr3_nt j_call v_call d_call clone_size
CASSTTGRTKTQYF TGTGCCAGCAGTACGACAGGGAGAACGAAGACCCAGTACTTC TRBJ2-5 TRBV21-1 NA NA
CVSSVTRYVNEQFF TGCGTCAGCAGCGTGACCCGCTATGTCAATGAGCAGTTCTTC TRBJ2-1 TRBV5-1 NA NA
CSASDSGTAGASKNIQYF TGCAGTGCTAGCGACTCCGGAACAGCGGGAGCATCCAAAAACATTCAGTACTTC TRBJ2-4 TRBV20-1 TRBD2 many
CASSLARANNEQFF TGTGCCAGCAGCTTAGCGCGTGCCAACAATGAGCAGTTCTTC TRBJ2-1 TRBV7-2 NA NA
CAISPGQGNNEQFF TGTGCCATCAGTCCGGGACAGGGGAACAATGAGCAGTTCTTC TRBJ2-1 TRBV10-3 TRBD1 few
CATSRDRVTADGYTF TGTGCCACCAGCAGAGATAGGGTGACCGCTGATGGCTACACCTTC TRBJ1-2 TRBV15 NA many
CASSTTSTNEQFF TGTGCCAGCAGCACAACTAGTACCAATGAGCAGTTCTTC TRBJ2-1 TRBV7-3 NA NA
CASSRTGVNTEAFF TGTGCCAGCAGCCGTACAGGGGTGAACACTGAAGCTTTCTTT TRBJ1-1 TRBV7-9 TRBD1 few
CSARGSTGNGNTIYF TGCAGTGCTAGAGGCTCGACAGGGAATGGAAACACCATATATTTT TRBJ1-3 TRBV20-1 TRBD1 NA
CASSSAHYRGPVAINEQYF TGCGCCAGCAGCTCCGCCCACTACAGGGGACCGGTCGCCATCAATGAGCAGTACTTC TRBJ2-5 TRBV5-1 TRBD1 NA
CASSLEHVKETQYF TGCGCCAGCAGCTTGGAGCACGTAAAAGAGACCCAGTACTTC TRBJ2-5 TRBV5-1 NA many
CSAREYRGANVLTF TGCAGTGCTAGAGAGTACCGTGGGGCCAACGTCCTGACTTTC TRBJ2-6 TRBV20-1 NA few
CASSDYKDGPNQPRHF TGTGCCAGCAGCGATTACAAGGACGGCCCCAATCAGCCCCGGCATTTT TRBJ1-5 TRBV5-5 NA NA
CSAQHQETQYF TGCAGTGCCCAACACCAAGAGACCCAGTACTTC TRBJ2-5 TRBV20-1 NA many
CASSQAGLMYGYTF TGTGCCAGCAGCCAAGCAGGGCTGATGTATGGCTACACCTTC TRBJ1-2 TRBV14 NA few
CATKGGINTEAFF TGTGCCACCAAGGGGGGTATTAACACTGAAGCTTTCTTT TRBJ1-1 TRBV27 NA NA
CASTPAGSVGEQYF TGTGCCAGCACCCCTGCTGGGTCAGTCGGGGAGCAGTACTTC TRBJ2-4 TRBV2 NA NA
CASTNRGVETQYF TGTGCCAGTACGAACAGGGGTGTGGAGACCCAGTACTTC TRBJ2-5 TRBV4-2 TRBD1 NA
CASSLEPRGGPDTQYF TGTGCCAGCAGCTTGGAACCGCGGGGGGGCCCGGATACGCAGTATTTT TRBJ2-3 TRBV5-5 TRBD2 few
CASTFRWEPKETQFF TGTGCCAGCACCTTCCGTTGGGAGCCAAAAGAGACCCAGTTCTTC TRBJ2-1 TRBV11-2 NA NA